Below, one T cell receptor (beta chain) is given with its context. Its antigen is unknown. Regarding time point: blood 2 weeks post-SBRT. Treatment given: 15 Gy SBRT to primary tumor, nephrectomy 4 weeks later. Radiation-treated patients gave blood at baseline, week 2 and week 4. The tumor was a clear cell renal cell carcinoma. The sample originates from a study of radiation and T cells in renal cell carcinoma. Overall study context: Nephrectomy followed 15 Gy stereotactic body radiation by 4 weeks.

The ends lost 3 bases at V and 4 bases at J; junction bases unmatched: 8. The CDR3 runs 15 residues. Germline V CDR1 and CDR2: SGHDT, YYEEEE. General observations from the study: Pretreatment tumor biopsies were lacking, so baseline clonotypes are unknown.

Profiled with immunoSEQ multiplex PCR; TCRdb holds only in-frame clones, not every one. The sample carries just over 150,000 clones, roughly 89% recorded once. This chain links TRBV5-6 with TRBJ1-2, with 8 bases matching TRBD1. The clonotype comes from a woman aged 45-60 years with renal cell carcinoma. Sequencing was performed on blood, taken from a patient whose treatment included radiotherapy and nephrectomy. The CDR3 loop reads CASSWSGTGSYGYTF. The CDR3 DNA sequence: TGTGCCAGCAGCTGGAGCGGGACAGGAAGCTATGGCTACACCTTC.